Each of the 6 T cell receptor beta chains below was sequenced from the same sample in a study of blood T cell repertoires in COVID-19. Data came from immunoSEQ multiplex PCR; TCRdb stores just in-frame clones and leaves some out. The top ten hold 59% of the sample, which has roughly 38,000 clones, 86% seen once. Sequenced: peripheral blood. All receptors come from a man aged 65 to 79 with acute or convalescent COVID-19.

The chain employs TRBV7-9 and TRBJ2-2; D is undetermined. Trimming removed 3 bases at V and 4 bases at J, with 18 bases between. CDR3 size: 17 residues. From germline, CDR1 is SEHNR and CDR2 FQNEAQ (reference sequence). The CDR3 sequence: CASSFQIEWASTGELFF. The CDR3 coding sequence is TGTGCCAGCAGCTTCCAGATTGAATGGGCGAGCACCGGGGAGCTGTTTTTT.

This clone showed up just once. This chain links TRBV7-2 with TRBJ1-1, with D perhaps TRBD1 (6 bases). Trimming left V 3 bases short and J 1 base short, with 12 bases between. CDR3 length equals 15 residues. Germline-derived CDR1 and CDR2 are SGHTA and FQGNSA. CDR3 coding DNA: TGTGCCAGCAGCTTGGGGGGGGCTAAGAACACTGAAGCTTTCTTT. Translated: CASSLGGAKNTEAFF.

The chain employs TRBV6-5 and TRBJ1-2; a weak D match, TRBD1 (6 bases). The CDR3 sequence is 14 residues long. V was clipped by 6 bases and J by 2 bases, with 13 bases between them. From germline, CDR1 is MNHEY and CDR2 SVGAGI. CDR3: CASSSTGSNYGYTF. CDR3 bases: TGTGCCAGCAGCTCCACAGGGAGCAACTATGGCTACACCTTC.

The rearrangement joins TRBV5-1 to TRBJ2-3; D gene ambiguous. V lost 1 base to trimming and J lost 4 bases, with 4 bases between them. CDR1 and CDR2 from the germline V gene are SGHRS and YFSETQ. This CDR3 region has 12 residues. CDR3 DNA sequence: TGCGCCAGCAGCTTGCCAGCAGATACGCAGTATTTT. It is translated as CASSLPADTQYF.

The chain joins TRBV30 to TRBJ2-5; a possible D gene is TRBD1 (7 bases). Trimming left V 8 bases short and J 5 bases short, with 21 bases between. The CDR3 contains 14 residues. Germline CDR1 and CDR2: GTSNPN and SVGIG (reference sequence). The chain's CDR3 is CAQGEGGSGETQYF. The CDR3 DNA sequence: TGTGCCCAGGGGGAAGGGGGGTCGGGGGAGACCCAGTACTTC.

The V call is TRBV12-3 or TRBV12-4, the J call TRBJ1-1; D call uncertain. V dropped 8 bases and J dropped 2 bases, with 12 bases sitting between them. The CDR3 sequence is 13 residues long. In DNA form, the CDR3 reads TGTGCCAGCGATGGGAGGAGTAACACTGAAGCTTTCTTT. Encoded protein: CASDGRSNTEAFF.